This section outlines one T cell receptor (beta chain) sequence together with its context. This record belongs to a study of blood T cells in healthy people across ages. It was with a sample-barcoded 5' primer and a J-beta primer mix that a second PCR of roughly 6 to 12 cycles was run. TCRdb analysed the 5' RACE reads with MiXCR anew, one entry per CDR3 protein. The top ten hold roughly 7% of the sample, which has around 1.5 million distinct CDR3 sequences, around 59% seen once. V lost 6 bases, J lost 1 base, and 15 bases lay in between. Looked up from germline, CDR1 is DFQATT and CDR2 is SNEGSKA (reference sequence). There are 14 residues in the CDR3.

This receptor was taken from a man aged 18 to 29 in good health. Input material: blood. The V gene is TRBV20-1, the J gene TRBJ1-1; no firm D call. DNA of the CDR3: TGCAGTGCACCATTTACCTGGGAGAACACTGAAGCTTTCTTT. It translates to CSAPFTWENTEAFF.